This T cell receptor (beta chain) was captured by sequencing in a study of a mutant IDH1 vaccine in newly diagnosed glioma. About the study: Patients received vaccination from 4-6 weeks after radiotherapy alone, or with temozolomide cycles. Weeks 35 and 47 hosted visits V12 and V13, respectively.

The time point denotes: week 47, end of study. Vaccination used 300 ug of mutant IDH1 20-mer peptide per dose, with topical imiquimod. Patients in the study were vaccinated eight times, receiving shots in weeks 1, 3, 5, 7, 11, 15, 19 and 23. Each of the donors came in with new WHO grade 3 or 4 astrocytomas that were IDH1-mutant and ATRX-lost. For this clone: Its antigen remains unknown.

V was shortened by 4 bases and J by 2 bases, with 15 bases between the two germline ends. Germline V gives CDR1 MNHNY, CDR2 SVGAGI (reference sequence). There are 15 residues in the CDR3. Sequencing used immunoSEQ multiplex PCR; TCRdb keeps in-frame clones, though not all of them. The data hold roughly 56,000 clones, with roughly 76% observed a single time. The chain employs TRBV6-6 and TRBJ2-7; the D gene could be TRBD1 or TRBD2 (6 bases each). The receptor was isolated from a man aged 50 or older with glioma. Sequencing used PBMCs, obtained from a glioma patient whose treatment included an IDH1 peptide vaccine. The DNA of the CDR3 is TGTGCCAGCAGTTCGGCGGGACATGCCCCCTACGAGCAGTACTTC. Translating gives CASSSAGHAPYEQYF.